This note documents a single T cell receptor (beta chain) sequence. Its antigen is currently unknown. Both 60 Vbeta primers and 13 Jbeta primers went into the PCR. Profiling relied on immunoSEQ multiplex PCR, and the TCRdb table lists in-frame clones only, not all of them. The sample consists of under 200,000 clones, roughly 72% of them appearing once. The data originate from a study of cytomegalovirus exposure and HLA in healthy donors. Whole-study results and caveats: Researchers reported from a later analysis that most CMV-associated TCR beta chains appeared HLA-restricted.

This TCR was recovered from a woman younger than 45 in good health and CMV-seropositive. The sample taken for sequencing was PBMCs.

The chain's CDR3 is CASSLGSSIYNEQFF. The CDR3 bases are TGTGCCAGCAGTCTCGGGTCTTCTATTTACAATGAGCAGTTCTTC. The chain combines TRBV27 with TRBJ2-1; no reliable D call. Trimming took 5 bases from V and 4 from J, leaving 15 bases between them. The germline CDR1 and CDR2 sequences are MNHEY and SMNVEV (reference sequence). The CDR3 is 15 amino acids.